Sequencing of this TCR beta chain was carried out in a study of T cell changes during pregnancy in multiple sclerosis (dated by TCRdb to between 2017 and 2020). For the wider study: The study looked at changes in the T cell repertoire across pregnancy in women with multiple sclerosis.

There are 16 amino acids in the CDR3, from cysteine to phenylalanine inclusive. Kept here is only the CDR3 DNA, which spans 48 bases and is read in frame from base 1. CDR1 SGHDN and CDR2 FVKESK are derived from the germline V gene. The junction carries 16 bases between V and J, which are trimmed by 1 base and 3 bases respectively. To note about this clone: Its antigen specificity is not known. No much larger clone exists at a distance of one base, and base qualities are not known.

Receptors were amplified or captured by the immunoSEQ multiplex PCR assay. TCRdb provides this immuneACCESS table in a form limited to in-frame rearrangements. Some clones are lacking; in checked studies, under half of them reflect an unresolved V gene, and why the rest are absent is not known. This sample lists 35,000 to 40,000 clones; 80% to 95% were detected once. The ten largest clones take up more than 5% of the sample. This specimen consisted of CD8+ T cells from peripheral blood mononuclear cells, obtained in the third trimester of pregnancy. The TCR originated in a female donor with multiple sclerosis, enrolled in a pregnancy study. The chain uses TRBV14 and TRBJ2-7; TRBD2 is a possible D gene, resting on 5 matching bases. The nucleotide sequence reads TGTGCCAGCAGCCAAGGTCGCCCGGGAAACATCTACGAGCAGTACTTC. Its protein product is CASSQGRPGNIYEQYF.